This T cell receptor beta chain derives from a study of blood T cell repertoires in COVID-19. Study overall: The United States, Italy and Spain supplied acute and convalescent COVID-19 samples. T cells, B-cell-depleted T cells, or PBMCs provided the cDNA or gDNA that served as material.

Source study methods: Scientists estimated how many nucleated cells there were by amplifying reference gene primers. TCRdb's copy holds only in-frame clones and misses some; the assay was immunoSEQ multiplex PCR. V, J and clone size were drawn from that table, and D and trimming were deduced from the DNA. The sample holds 300,000 to 350,000 clones; approximately 90% are singletons and the top ten take roughly 2.3%. Sequencing input: peripheral blood. This TCR derives from a man younger than 35 with active or convalescent COVID-19.

CDR3 nucleotides: TGTGCCAGCAGTTTCGCACTAGCGGGGGGCCGCCAAGAGACCCAGTACTTC. It encodes CASSFALAGGRQETQYF. The chain combines TRBV28 with TRBJ2-5; TRBD2 matches 12 bases. CDR3 length: 17 residues. Trimming cost V 3 bases and J 1 base; bases outside gene matches: 6. The germline V gene encodes CDR1 MDHEN and CDR2 SYDVKM.